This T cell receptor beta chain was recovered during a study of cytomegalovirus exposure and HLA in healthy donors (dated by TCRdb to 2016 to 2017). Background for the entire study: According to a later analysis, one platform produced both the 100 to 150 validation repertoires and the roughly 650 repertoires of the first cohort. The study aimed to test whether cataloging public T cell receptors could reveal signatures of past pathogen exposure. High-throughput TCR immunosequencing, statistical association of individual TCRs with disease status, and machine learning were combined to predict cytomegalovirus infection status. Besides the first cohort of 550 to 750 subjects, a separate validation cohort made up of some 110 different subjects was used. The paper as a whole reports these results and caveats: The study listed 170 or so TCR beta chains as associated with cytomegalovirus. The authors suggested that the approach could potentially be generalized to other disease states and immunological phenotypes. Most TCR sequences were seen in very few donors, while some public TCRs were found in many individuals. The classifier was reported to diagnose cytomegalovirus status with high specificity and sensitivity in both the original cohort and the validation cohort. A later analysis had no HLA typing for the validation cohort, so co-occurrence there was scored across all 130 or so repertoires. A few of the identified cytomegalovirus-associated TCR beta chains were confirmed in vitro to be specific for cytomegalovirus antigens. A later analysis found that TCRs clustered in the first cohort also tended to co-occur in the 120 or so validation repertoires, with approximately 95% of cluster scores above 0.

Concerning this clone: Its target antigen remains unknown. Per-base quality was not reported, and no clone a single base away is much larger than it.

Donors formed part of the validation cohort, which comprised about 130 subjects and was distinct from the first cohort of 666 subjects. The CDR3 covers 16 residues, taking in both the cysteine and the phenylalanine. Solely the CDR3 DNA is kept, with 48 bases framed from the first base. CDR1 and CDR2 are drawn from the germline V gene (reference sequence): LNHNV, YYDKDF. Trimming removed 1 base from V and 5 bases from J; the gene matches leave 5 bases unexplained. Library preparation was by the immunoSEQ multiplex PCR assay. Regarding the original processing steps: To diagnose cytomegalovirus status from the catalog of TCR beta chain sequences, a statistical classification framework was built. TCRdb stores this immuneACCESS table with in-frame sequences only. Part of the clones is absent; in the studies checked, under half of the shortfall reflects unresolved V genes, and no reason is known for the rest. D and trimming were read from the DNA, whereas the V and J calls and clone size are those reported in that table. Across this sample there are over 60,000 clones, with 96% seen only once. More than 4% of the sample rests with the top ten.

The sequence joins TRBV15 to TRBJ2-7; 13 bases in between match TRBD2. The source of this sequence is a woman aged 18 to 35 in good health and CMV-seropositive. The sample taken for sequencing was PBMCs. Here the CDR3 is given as CATSRGTSGSRNEQYF. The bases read TGTGCCACCAGCAGAGGGACTAGCGGGAGTCGAAACGAGCAGTACTTC. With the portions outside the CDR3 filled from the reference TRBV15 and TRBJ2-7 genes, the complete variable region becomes DAMVIQNPRYQVTQFGKPVTLSCSQTLNHNVMYWYQQKSSQAPKLLFHYYDKDFNNEADTPDNFQSRRPNTSFCFLDIRSPGLGDTAMYLCATSRGTSGSRNEQYFGPGTRLTVT.